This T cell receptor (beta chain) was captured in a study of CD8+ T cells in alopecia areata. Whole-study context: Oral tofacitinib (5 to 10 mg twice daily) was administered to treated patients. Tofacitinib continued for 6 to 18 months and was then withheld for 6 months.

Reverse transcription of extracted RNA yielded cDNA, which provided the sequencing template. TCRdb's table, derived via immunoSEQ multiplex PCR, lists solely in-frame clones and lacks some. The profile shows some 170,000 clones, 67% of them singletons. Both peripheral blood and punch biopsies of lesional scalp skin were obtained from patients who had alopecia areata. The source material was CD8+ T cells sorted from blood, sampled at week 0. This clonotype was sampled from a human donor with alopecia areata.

The CDR3 region is CASSDRTGELFF. CDR3 sequence (DNA): TGTGCCAGCAGTGACAGGACCGGGGAGCTGTTTTTT. The J gene is TRBJ2-2, the V gene TRBV6-4; no clear D. This CDR3 region has 12 residues. V was clipped by 2 bases and J by 5 bases, with 3 bases between them. In germline, CDR1 is MRHNA, CDR2 SNTAGT.